The next 2 T cell receptor beta chains were all read from a single sample in a study of T cells in women clearing cervical HPV infection. Measured with immunoSEQ multiplex PCR; TCRdb has only the in-frame clones, and not every one. Its table lists some 30,000 clones. The specimen sequenced was blood buffy coat. The receptors were gathered from a woman aged 18 to 75 with a cervical HPV16 infection that either progressed to CIN3+ or cleared (not recorded which).

As regards this clone: The CDR3 is cut off 3 residues early in the read; its end comes from the germline J gene. The chain uses TRBV18 and TRBJ1-2, with 8 bases that match TRBD1. Germline V gives CDR1 KGHSH, CDR2 LQKENI. The length of the CDR3 is 15 residues. CDR3 DNA, as far as it was read: TGTGCCAGCTCACCAACAGGACAGGGCACAGATACC. Protein sequence: CASSPTGQGTDT. The CDR3 in its entirety is CASSPTGQGTDTYTF.

About this clone: The sequenced fragment ends 3 residues before the CDR3 boundary, so the rest is inferred from the germline J gene. The V gene is TRBV7-9, the J gene TRBJ1-2, with D possibly TRBD1 on 5 matching bases. The V and J ends lost 6 bases and 4 bases respectively, with 12 bases between them. This CDR3 spans 13 amino acids. In germline, CDR1 is SEHNR, CDR2 FQNEAQ (reference sequence). The CDR3 sequence: CASSLDTVYGYTF. CDR3 DNA, as far as it was read: TGTGCCAGCAGTCTGGACACGGTCTATGGC. Complete variable domain (other parts from reference TRBV7-9 and TRBJ1-2): DTGVSQNPRHKITKRGQNVTFRCDPISEHNRLYWYRQTLGQGPEFLTYFQNEAQLEKSRLLSDRFSAERPKGSFSTLEIQRTEQGDSAMYLCASSLDTVYGYTFGSGTRLTVV.